The 9 T cell receptor beta chains below come from one sample, sequenced in a study of T cell changes during pregnancy in multiple sclerosis. Clones were sequenced by immunoSEQ multiplex PCR, and TCRdb holds only the in-frame ones, with some missing. Of about 56,000 clones listed, about 90% are singletons. This specimen consisted of CD4+ T cells from peripheral blood mononuclear cells, obtained in the second trimester of pregnancy. These receptors all come from a female donor with multiple sclerosis, enrolled in a pregnancy study.

V is TRBV5-1 and J is TRBJ1-6; 7 bases fit TRBD1. Trimming at V came to 4 bases and at J to 9 bases, leaving 7 bases not matched to a gene. This CDR3 comprises 14 residues. Germline V lookup: CDR1 SGHRS, CDR2 YFSETQ. CDR3 bases: TGCGCCAGCAGCCAGGGACAGATTCCTTCACCCCTCCACTTT. It yields the protein CASSQGQIPSPLHF.

The V call is TRBV28, the J call TRBJ2-7, with 10 bases lining up with TRBD1. Germline trimming cut 8 bases from V and 7 bases from J; bases unmatched to any gene: 17. The CDR3 consists of 16 residues. CDR1 is MDHEN and CDR2 is SYDVKM in the germline V gene. The CDR3 DNA follows: TGTGCCAGCGACCCTGGAGTCTCCGGGACAGGGGAAGAGCAGTACTTC. It yields the protein CASDPGVSGTGEEQYF.

This chain's CDR3 is CAWHTRGTRNYGYTF. DNA of the CDR3: TGTGCCTGGCACACACGGGGGACTAGAAACTATGGCTACACCTTC. This sequence joins TRBV30 and TRBJ1-2; TRBD1 might be the D (5 bases). CDR1 is GTSNPN and CDR2 is SVGIG in the germline V gene (reference sequence). The CDR3 contains 15 residues. Between the trimmed V and J ends, which lost 5 bases and 2 bases, there was a span of 18 bases.

This chain links TRBV7-2 with TRBJ1-4; D is possibly TRBD1 (5 bases). Germline V lookup: CDR1 SGHTA, CDR2 FQGNSA. Trimming stripped 5 bases from V and 4 bases from J, with 20 bases between. This CDR3 region has 17 residues. This CDR3 is CASSPGVGRRGNEKLFF. The CDR3 DNA reads TGTGCCAGCAGCCCTGGAGTAGGCCGAAGGGGTAATGAAAAACTGTTTTTT. Full variable domain (outside the CDR3, taken from reference TRBV7-2 and TRBJ1-4): GAGVSQSPSNKVTEKGKDVELRCDPISGHTALYWYRQSLGQGLEFLIYFQGNSAPDKSGLPSDRFSAERTGGSVSTLTIQRTQQEDSAVYLCASSPGVGRRGNEKLFFGSGTQLSVL.

The V gene is TRBV6-1, the J gene TRBJ1-5, with 7 positions matching TRBD1. V lost 3 bases and J lost 6; bases outside the gene matches: 5. Germline CDR1 is MNHNS and CDR2 is SASEGT. The CDR3 consists of 14 residues. CDR3 nucleotide sequence: TGTGCCAGCAGTGATAGAGGGGGCATTCAGCCCCAGCATTTT. This encodes CASSDRGGIQPQHF.

This chain links TRBV7-2 with TRBJ2-1, with a possible D match to TRBD1 (6 bases). Germline assignment: CDR1 SGHTA and CDR2 FQGNSA. The CDR3 runs 14 residues. Trimming left V 2 bases short and J 7 bases short, with 12 bases between. The CDR3 sequence is CASSLKPGENEQFF. CDR3 sequence (DNA): TGTGCCAGCAGCTTAAAGCCAGGGGAGAATGAGCAGTTCTTC.

The chain recombines TRBV30 with TRBJ2-5, with D hard to call. V was shortened by 2 bases and J by 1 base, with 8 bases between the two germline ends. CDR3 length equals 13 residues. CDR1 and CDR2 from the germline V gene are GTSNPN and SVGIG (reference sequence). CDR3 nucleotides: TGTGCCTGGAGTATGGAGACCCAAGAGACCCAGTACTTC. This encodes CAWSMETQETQYF. Full variable domain (remainder filled in from reference TRBV30 and TRBJ2-5): SQTIHQWPATLVQPVGSPLSLECTVEGTSNPNLYWYRQAAGRGLQLLFYSVGIGQISSEVPQNLSASRPQDRQFILSSKKLLLSDSGFYLCAWSMETQETQYFGPGTRLLVL.

A single count supports this clone. The chain is built from TRBV18 and TRBJ1-2, with unresolved D. The ends were cut back, 3 bases at V and 6 bases at J, with 8 bases in the middle. Germline CDR1 reads KGHSH; CDR2 reads LQKENI. The CDR3 has 12 amino acids. The DNA for the CDR3 is TGTGCCAGCTCACCTGCACAGCATGGCTACACCTTC. Translation gives CASSPAQHGYTF.

J is TRBJ2-1 and V is TRBV5-8, with D perhaps matching TRBD2 (6 bases). Per the germline V gene, CDR1 is SGHTS and CDR2 is YDEGEE. Trimming left V 4 bases short and J 4 bases short, with 21 bases between. This CDR3 contains 17 residues. This CDR3 is CASSPSGVPLGYNEQFF. CDR3 DNA sequence: TGTGCCAGCAGCCCCTCGGGGGTTCCCCTGGGGTACAATGAGCAGTTCTTC.